A single sample gave rise to the 9 T cell receptor beta chains below, sequenced in a study of T cells after yellow fever vaccination. TCRdb itself ran the 5' RACE reads through MiXCR, one entry per CDR3 protein. The sample includes around 340,000 distinct CDR3 sequences, approximately 13% seen only once; the top ten take 2.5% to 4%. Here the sequenced sample was CD4+ T cells sorted from PBMCs, taken 15 days after the yellow fever booster vaccination. The receptors stem from a man aged 18 to 30 who received the YFV17D yellow fever vaccine.

V and J are TRBV5-4 and TRBJ1-2; unclear D gene. Germline CDR1 SGHNT, CDR2 YYREEE (reference sequence). Trimming removed 4 bases at V and 6 bases at J, with 7 bases between. The CDR3 contains 11 residues. This chain's CDR3 is CASSKENGYTF. The CDR3 DNA reads TGTGCCAGCAGCAAAGAAAATGGCTACACCTTC.

A few counts support this clonotype. This sequence joins TRBV7-6 and TRBJ1-4; no definite D call. Trimming took off 5 bases at V and 8 bases at J, with 12 bases between the two ends. There are 13 residues in the CDR3. Germline CDR1 reads SGHVS; CDR2 reads FNYEAQ. CDR3 sequence: CASSPTVGEKLFF. The DNA of the CDR3 is TGTGCCAGCAGCCCTACGGTCGGGGAAAAACTGTTTTTT.

V usage is TRBV4-2 and J usage is TRBJ2-3; 8 bases match TRBD2. This CDR3 has 16 residues. Germline CDR1 is LGHNA and CDR2 is YNFKEQ. V lost 0 bases, J lost 5 bases, and 7 bases stayed unmatched. Here the CDR3 DNA reads TGTGCCAGCAGCCAAGATCGGACAGCGGGGGTAGATACGCAGTATTTT. Translation: CASSQDRTAGVDTQYF.

This clonotype was seen more than once but under ten times. DNA for the CDR3: TGTGCCAGCAGCTCTGCCGGACTGAGGAGCACAGATACGCAGTATTTT. Translated: CASSSAGLRSTDTQYF. The V call is TRBV5-6, the J call TRBJ2-3; a possible D gene is TRBD2 (5 bases). The CDR3 length is 16 residues. Looked up from germline, CDR1 is SGHDT and CDR2 is YYEEEE. The germline V and J ends were trimmed by 3 bases and 0 bases, with 14 bases remaining between them.

The V call is TRBV5-6, the J call TRBJ1-2; 12 positions match TRBD1. This CDR3 contains 15 residues. Trimming removed 3 bases from V and 1 base from J; junction bases left unmatched: 1. Germline V gene data show CDR1 as SGHDT and CDR2 as YYEEEE. CDR3 residues: CASSWDRGLNYGYTF. CDR3 sequence (DNA): TGTGCCAGCAGCTGGGACAGGGGGCTTAACTATGGCTACACCTTC.

The sample holds one count of this clonotype. The gene calls are TRBV12-3 or TRBV12-4 and TRBJ1-6, with a possible D match to TRBD1 (5 bases). Between the trimmed V and J ends, which lost 2 bases and 8 bases, there was a span of 7 bases. The CDR3 is 13 amino acids. CDR3 nucleotide sequence: TGTGCCAGCAGTTTAATGGGGGATTCACCCCTCCACTTT. It codes for CASSLMGDSPLHF.

This clonotype appeared many times. The chain is built from TRBV7-2 and TRBJ1-5, with 7 bases fitting TRBD1. CDR3 length: 13 residues. Germline trimming cut 7 bases from V and 3 bases from J; bases unmatched to any gene: 3. CDR1 and CDR2 from the germline V gene are SGHTA and FQGNSA. CDR3 protein: CASTGGNNQPQHF. In DNA form, the CDR3 reads TGTGCCAGCACAGGGGGGAACAATCAGCCCCAGCATTTT. Supplemented by reference TRBV7-2 and TRBJ1-5, the full variable domain reads GAGVSQSPSNKVTEKGKDVELRCDPISGHTALYWYRQSLGQGLEFLIYFQGNSAPDKSGLPSDRFSAERTGGSVSTLTIQRTQQEDSAVYLCASTGGNNQPQHFGDGTRLSIL.

The chain employs TRBV12-3 or TRBV12-4 and TRBJ1-4, with D unresolved. The CDR3 is 12 residues long. V lost 5 bases and J lost 3, with 4 bases in between. DNA of the CDR3: TGTGCCAGCAGTAACTCTAATGAAAAACTGTTTTTT. The encoded protein is CASSNSNEKLFF.

The J gene is TRBJ1-5, the V gene TRBV4-3; D remains unclear. Germline assignment: CDR1 LGHNA and CDR2 YSLEER. The V end was cut by 1 base, the J end by 1 base, with 11 bases between. The CDR3 totals 16 residues. The CDR3 spells CASSQGVGRSNQPQHF. The CDR3 DNA sequence: TGCGCCAGCAGCCAAGGAGTGGGGAGAAGCAATCAGCCCCAGCATTTT.